This TCR beta chain was identified during a study of technical replicates of blood from a handful of donors. Looked up from germline, CDR1 is SQVTM and CDR2 is ANQGSEA. V gave up 4 bases and J gave up 5 bases, with 14 bases separating them. The CDR3 is 13 residues long. The assay was immunoSEQ multiplex PCR, and TCRdb's table has in-frame clones only and misses some. The sample has 65,000 to 90,000 clones; 93% are singletons. The V gene is TRBV29-1, the J gene TRBJ1-2, with TRBD1 as a possible D gene (6 bases). This receptor was identified in a human donor in good health. Sequencing input: T cells isolated from PBMCs. Here the CDR3 reads CSVAGRGAYGYTF. DNA of the CDR3: TGCAGCGTTGCGGGCAGGGGCGCGTATGGCTACACCTTC.